A selection of T cell receptor beta chains follows, all from one sample in a study of PD-L1 blockade in urothelial cancer. Measured with immunoSEQ multiplex PCR; TCRdb has only the in-frame clones, and not every one. The sample consists of fewer than 25,000 clones, 87% of them appearing once. The sequencing used PBMCs, collected around atezolizumab (anti-PD-L1) treatment. The receptor source for this set is a man aged 50 to 59 with urothelial cancer. CDR3s include the opening cysteine and the closing phenylalanine or tryptophan. Each record gives: D gene, J gene, V gene, clone size, CDR3 DNA, CDR3 protein. The D gene is left open where the match is weak. Clone sizes are given selectively: once, few, many, or a class where the clone is expanded.

-,TRBJ2-7,TRBV7-3,-,TGTGCCAGCAGTCGTACAGGGAATAGCGAGCAGTACTTC,CASSRTGNSEQYF
-,TRBJ2-5,TRBV27,-,TGTGCCAGCAGTCCCGGACAACAAGAGACCCAGTACTTC,CASSPGQQETQYF
-,TRBJ2-5,TRBV29-1,-,TGCAGCGCGCGAGCCCATACAGAGACCCAGTACTTC,CSARAHTETQYF
TRBD1,TRBJ2-3,TRBV6-6,-,TGTGCCAGCAGGCCCGGACAGGGAGTATTCACAGATACGCAGTATTTT,CASRPGQGVFTDTQYF
TRBD2,TRBJ2-7,TRBV29-1,-,TGCAGCGTTGCTAGCGGGGGTTACGAGCAGTACTTC,CSVASGGYEQYF
-,TRBJ2-1,TRBV19,-,TGTGCCAGTAGTACCTCCAGGACCTACAATGAGCAGTTCTTC,CASSTSRTYNEQFF
TRBD1,TRBJ2-5,TRBV11-2,-,TGTGCCAGCAGCTCCACAGGGGGGAGGGAGACCCAGTACTTC,CASSSTGGRETQYF
TRBD2,TRBJ2-1,TRBV10-1,-,TGCGCCAGCAGCGCCGCCGAAGGGAGGGGTGAGCAGTTCTTC,CASSAAEGRGEQFF
-,TRBJ1-1,TRBV11-1,-,TGTGCCAGCAGAATAACAGGGTTCACTGAAGCTTTCTTT,CASRITGFTEAFF
-,TRBJ2-2,TRBV5-1,-,TGCGCCAGCATTTTAGGGGGGGGCGCGAACACCGGGGAGCTGTTTTTT,CASILGGGANTGELFF
TRBD1,TRBJ2-5,TRBV5-6,once,TGTGCCAGCAGGCCCCCGGGACAGGGGGGTGAGACCCAGTACTTC,CASRPPGQGGETQYF
TRBD1,TRBJ1-1,TRBV19,-,TGTGCCAGTAGTGACAGGGGGATATACACTGAAGCTTTCTTT,CASSDRGIYTEAFF